This T cell receptor beta chain was profiled in a study of blood T cell repertoires in COVID-19. The repertoire was sequenced with immunoSEQ multiplex PCR; TCRdb's copy has only in-frame clones and lacks some. The sample holds more than 250,000 clones; approximately 85% are singletons and the top ten take more than 4.5%. The CDR3 runs to 15 residues. Germline V gene sequence: CDR1 SEHNR, CDR2 FQNEAQ (reference sequence). The V end lost 3 bases, the J end lost 5 bases, and 16 bases lay between the germline ends. The sequence was obtained from a man aged 45 to 65 with active or convalescent COVID-19. V and J are TRBV7-9 and TRBJ2-5; D is perhaps TRBD1 (6 bases). Input material: peripheral blood. CDR3 coding DNA: TGTGCCAGCAGCTTGACACAGGGCCCGGGGGAGACCCAGTACTTC. Translation gives CASSLTQGPGETQYF.